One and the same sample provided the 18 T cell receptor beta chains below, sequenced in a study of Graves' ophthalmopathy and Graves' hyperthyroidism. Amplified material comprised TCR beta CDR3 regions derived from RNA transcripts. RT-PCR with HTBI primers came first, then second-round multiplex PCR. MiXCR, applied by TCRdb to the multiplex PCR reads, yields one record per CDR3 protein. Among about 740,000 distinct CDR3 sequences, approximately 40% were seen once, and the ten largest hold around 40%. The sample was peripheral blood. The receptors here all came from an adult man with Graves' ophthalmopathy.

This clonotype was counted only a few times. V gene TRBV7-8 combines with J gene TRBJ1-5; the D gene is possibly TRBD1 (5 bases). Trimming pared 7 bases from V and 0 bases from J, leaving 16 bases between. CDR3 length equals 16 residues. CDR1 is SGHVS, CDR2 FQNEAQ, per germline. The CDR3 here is CASNYAGGISNQPQHF. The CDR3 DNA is TGTGCCAGCAACTATGCCGGGGGGATTAGCAATCAGCCCCAGCATTTT.

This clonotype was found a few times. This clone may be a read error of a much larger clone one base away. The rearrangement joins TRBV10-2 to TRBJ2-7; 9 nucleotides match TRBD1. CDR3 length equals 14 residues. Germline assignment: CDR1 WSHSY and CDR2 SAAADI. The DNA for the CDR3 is TGTGCCAGCACCTTAACAGGGGGCCCCTACGAGCAGTACTTC. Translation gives CASTLTGGPYEQYF.

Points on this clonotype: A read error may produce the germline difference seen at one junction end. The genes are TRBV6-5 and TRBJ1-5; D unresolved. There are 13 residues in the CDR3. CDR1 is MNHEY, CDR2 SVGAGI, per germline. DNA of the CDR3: TGTCCCAGCAGTGTCGCTTTGGTTCAGCCCCAGCATTTT. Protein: CPSSVALVQPQHF.

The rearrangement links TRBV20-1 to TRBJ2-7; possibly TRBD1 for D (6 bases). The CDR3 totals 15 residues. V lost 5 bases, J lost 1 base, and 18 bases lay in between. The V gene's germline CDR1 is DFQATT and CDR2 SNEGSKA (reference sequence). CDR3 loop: CSAGTRRTASYEQYF. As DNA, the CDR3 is TGCAGTGCTGGGACGCGACGGACAGCTTCCTACGAGCAGTACTTC.

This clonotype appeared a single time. Written as DNA, the CDR3 is TGTGCCAGCAGCCGAAGTCCAGGGGCTTCTAACTATGGCTACACCTTC. Residues: CASSRSPGASNYGYTF. V and J are TRBV28 and TRBJ1-2; D possibly corresponds to TRBD1 (6 bases). Germline V gene sequence: CDR1 MDHEN, CDR2 SYDVKM. This CDR3 comprises 16 residues. Trimming stripped 6 bases from V and 0 bases from J, with 17 bases between.

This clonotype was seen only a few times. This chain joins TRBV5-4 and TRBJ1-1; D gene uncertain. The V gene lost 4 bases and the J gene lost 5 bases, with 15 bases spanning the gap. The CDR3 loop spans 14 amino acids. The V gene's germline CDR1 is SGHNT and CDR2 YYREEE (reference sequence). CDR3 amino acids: CASSPGVEVTEAFF. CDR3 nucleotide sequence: TGTGCCAGCAGCCCCGGCGTGGAAGTTACTGAAGCTTTCTTT.

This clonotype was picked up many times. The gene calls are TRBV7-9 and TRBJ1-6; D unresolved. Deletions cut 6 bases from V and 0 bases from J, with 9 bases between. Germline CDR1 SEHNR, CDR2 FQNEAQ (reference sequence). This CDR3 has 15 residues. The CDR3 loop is CASRVAGSYNSPLHF. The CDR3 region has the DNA TGTGCCAGCAGGGTGGCAGGCTCCTATAATTCACCCCTCCACTTT. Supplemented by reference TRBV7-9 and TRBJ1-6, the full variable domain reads DTGVSQNPRHKITKRGQNVTFRCDPISEHNRLYWYRQTLGQGPEFLTYFQNEAQLEKSRLLSDRFSAERPKGSFSTLEIQRTEQGDSAMYLCASRVAGSYNSPLHFGNGTRLTVT.

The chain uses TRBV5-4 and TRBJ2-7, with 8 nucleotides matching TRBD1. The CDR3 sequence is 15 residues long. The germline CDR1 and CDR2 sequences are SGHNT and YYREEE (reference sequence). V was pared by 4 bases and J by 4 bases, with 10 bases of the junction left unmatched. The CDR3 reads CASSVAGQEIYEQYF. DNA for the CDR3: TGTGCCAGCAGCGTGGCGGGACAGGAGATATACGAGCAGTACTTC. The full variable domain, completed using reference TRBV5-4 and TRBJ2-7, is ETGVTQSPTHLIKTRGQQVTLRCSSQSGHNTVSWYQQALGQGPQFIFQYYREEENGRGNFPPRFSGLQFPNYSSELNVNALELDDSALYLCASSVAGQEIYEQYFGPGTRLTVT.

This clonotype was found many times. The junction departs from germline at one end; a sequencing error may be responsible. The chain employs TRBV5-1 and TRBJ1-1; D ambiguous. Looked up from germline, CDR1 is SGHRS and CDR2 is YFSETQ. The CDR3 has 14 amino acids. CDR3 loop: CASSLAATNTEAFF. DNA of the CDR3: TGTGCCAGCAGCTTAGCGGCGACTAACACTGAAGCTTTCTTT.

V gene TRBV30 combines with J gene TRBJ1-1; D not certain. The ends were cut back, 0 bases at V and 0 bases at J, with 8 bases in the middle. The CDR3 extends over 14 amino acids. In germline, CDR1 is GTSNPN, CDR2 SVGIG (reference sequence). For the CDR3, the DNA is TGTGCCTGGAGTGTGTGGGCATTGAACACTGAAGCTTTCTTT. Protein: CAWSVWALNTEAFF.

CDR3 sequence: CASSPRRRQYF. The CDR3 nucleotides read TGTGCCAGCAGCCCTCGTCGGAGGCAGTACTTC. This sequence joins TRBV7-2 and TRBJ2-7; D gene ambiguous. The CDR3 contains 11 residues. Germline CDR1 reads SGHTA; CDR2 reads FQGNSA. The V and J ends lost 5 bases and 9 bases respectively, with 11 bases between them.

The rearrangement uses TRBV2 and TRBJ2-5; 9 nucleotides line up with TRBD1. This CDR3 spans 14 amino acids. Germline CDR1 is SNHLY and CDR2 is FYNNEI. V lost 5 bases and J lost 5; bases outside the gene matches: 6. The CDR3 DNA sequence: TGTGCCAGCAGTCGACAGGGGGTAGTGGAGACCCAGTACTTC. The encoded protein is CASSRQGVVETQYF.

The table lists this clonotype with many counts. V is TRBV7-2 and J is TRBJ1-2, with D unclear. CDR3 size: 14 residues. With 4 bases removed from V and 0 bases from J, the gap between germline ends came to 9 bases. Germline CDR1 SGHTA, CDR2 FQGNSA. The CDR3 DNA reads TGTGCCAGCAGCTCTGGCCCAGCTAACTATGGCTACACCTTC. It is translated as CASSSGPANYGYTF.

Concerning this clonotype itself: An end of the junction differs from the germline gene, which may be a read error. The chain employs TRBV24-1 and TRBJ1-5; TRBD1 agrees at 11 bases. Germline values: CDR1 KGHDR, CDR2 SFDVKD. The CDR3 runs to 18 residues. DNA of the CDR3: TGTGCCAGCAGTTCCGCACCCGGGACAGGGGGTACCAATCAGCCCCAGCATTTT. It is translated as CASSSAPGTGGTNQPQHF.

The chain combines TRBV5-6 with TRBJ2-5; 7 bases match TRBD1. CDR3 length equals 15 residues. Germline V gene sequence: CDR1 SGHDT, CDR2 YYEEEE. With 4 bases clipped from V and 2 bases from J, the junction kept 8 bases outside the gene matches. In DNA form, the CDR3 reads TGTGCCAGCAGCCAAACAGGGGTGGGTCAAGAGACCCAGTACTTC. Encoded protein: CASSQTGVGQETQYF.

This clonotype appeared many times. The DNA of the CDR3 is TGTGCCAGCAGCTTGACAGGGACGGGGGAGCCCCAGCATTTT. This sequence encodes CASSLTGTGEPQHF. The chain carries TRBV5-8 and TRBJ1-5, with D maybe TRBD1 (6 bases). Germline V gives CDR1 SGHTS, CDR2 YDEGEE. CDR3 length equals 14 residues. The V gene lost 1 base and the J gene lost 8 bases, with 13 bases spanning the gap.

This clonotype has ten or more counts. The CDR3 spells CSAERLDYGYTF. The CDR3 nucleotides are TGCAGCGCGGAGCGTCTCGACTATGGCTACACCTTC. The genes are TRBV29-1 and TRBJ1-2, with unresolved D. Trimming removed 7 bases at V and 3 bases at J, with 12 bases between. Germline loops: CDR1 SQVTM, CDR2 ANQGSEA. This CDR3 region has 12 residues. Complete variable domain (other parts from reference TRBV29-1 and TRBJ1-2): SAVISQKPSRDICQRGTSLTIQCQVDSQVTMMFWYRQQPGQSLTLIATANQGSEATYESGFVIDKFPISRPNLTFSTLTVSNMSPEDSSIYLCSAERLDYGYTFGSGTRLTVV.

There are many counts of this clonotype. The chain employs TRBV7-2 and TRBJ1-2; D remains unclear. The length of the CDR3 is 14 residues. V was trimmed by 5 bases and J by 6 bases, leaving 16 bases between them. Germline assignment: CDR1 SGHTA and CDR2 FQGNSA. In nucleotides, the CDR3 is TGTGCCAGCAGCGTTGGGTACGCGTTGGATGGCTACACCTTC. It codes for CASSVGYALDGYTF.